The rows below give T cell receptor beta chains drawn from one sample of a study of response to subunit inactivated influenza vaccine. TCRdb reanalysed the RT-PCR reads using MiXCR and keeps one entry per CDR3 protein. Among more than 550,000 distinct CDR3 sequences listed, about 10% were seen once. This sample was also put to use in a study of T cells expressing NK-cell markers.

Sequencing was performed on PBMCs from blood, taken on the day of vaccination. The receptors derive from a man over 45 who received an inactivated influenza vaccine. The CDR3 runs from the conserved cysteine through the conserved F or W. A D gene is named only where the DNA matches it firmly. Some rows mark clone size as missing; the rest say once, few, many or name a class of expanded clone.

d_gene	v_gene	j_gene	abundance	CDR3nt	CDR3aa
.	TRBV5-1	TRBJ2-3	.	TGCGCCAGCAGCTCTGGCCGGGGGGCGGGAGATACGCAGTATTTT	CASSSGRGAGDTQYF
TRBD2	TRBV7-2	TRBJ2-5	.	TGTGCCAGCAGCATTAGGGCTAGCGGGAGCGGGGGGGAGACCCAGTACTTC	CASSIRASGSGGETQYF
.	TRBV5-1	TRBJ1-5	few	TGCGCCAGCAGCCCCGACCTTGATCAGCCCCAGCATTTT	CASSPDLDQPQHF
.	TRBV20-1	TRBJ2-1	.	TGCAGTGCTAGATTGGGAGACTACAATGAGCAGTTCTTC	CSARLGDYNEQFF
TRBD2	TRBV29-1	TRBJ2-1	.	TGCAGCGTTGAACGAGGGACTAGCGGGGGGGCTACCTACAATGAGCAGTTCTTC	CSVERGTSGGATYNEQFF
.	TRBV7-9	TRBJ2-2	.	TGTGCCAGCAGCAGTCTTAGAACACCCGGGGAGCTGTTTTTT	CASSSLRTPGELFF
.	TRBV15	TRBJ2-1	few	TGTGCCACCAGCAGAGATCCCGACTTGGAGCAGTTCTTC	CATSRDPDLEQFF
TRBD1	TRBV6-1	TRBJ2-1	.	TGTGCCAGCACCTATGGGGACAGGGGTTTATATCGAAGGCAGTTCTTC	CASTYGDRGLYRRQFF
.	TRBV6-5	TRBJ2-7	.	TGTGCCAGCAGTTACCTCGGGGAAGGATACGAGCAGTACTTC	CASSYLGEGYEQYF
.	TRBV10-3	TRBJ2-3	.	TGTGCTCTAGGGGGACAAAACACAGATACGCAGTATTTT	CALGGQNTDTQYF
.	TRBV6-1	TRBJ2-1	.	TGTGCCAGCAGTCCCGGACAGCGGGAATCCTCCTACAATGAGCAGTTCTTC	CASSPGQRESSYNEQFF
.	TRBV5-1	TRBJ1-5	few	TGCGCCAGCAGCTTGGGAGGGGAGGGAGTTCAGCCCCAGCATTTT	CASSLGGEGVQPQHF
.	TRBV20-1	TRBJ2-1	few	TGCAGTGCTAGAAACCTGACGGTCTACAATGAGCAGTTCTTC	CSARNLTVYNEQFF
.	TRBV21-1	TRBJ2-7	.	TGTGCCAGCAGGAATCGTGCAGGGCACCTACCGTTGGGTCAGTACTTC	CASRNRAGHLPLGQYF
TRBD2	TRBV29-1	TRBJ2-1	.	TGCAGCGTTGGGGGGACTAGCGGGACCCAGCACGCGTTCTTC	CSVGGTSGTQHAFF
.	TRBV28	TRBJ1-5	.	TGTGTCAGCGGTCTGCCGAGGGAGCCCCAGCATTTT	CVSGLPREPQHF
.	TRBV11-2	TRBJ1-2	.	TGTGCCAGCAGCTTCCCCGCCACATATGGACCCTCAAACTATGGCTACACCTTC	CASSFPATYGPSNYGYTF
.	TRBV12-3/TRBV12-4	TRBJ2-7	.	TGTGCCAGCAGTTTCTTTAGGCAGACCTACGAGCAGTACTTC	CASSFFRQTYEQYF
.	TRBV5-1	TRBJ2-1	.	TGCGCCAGCGCAGGGGAATTCTACAATGAGCAGTTCTTC	CASAGEFYNEQFF
.	TRBV10-2	TRBJ2-7	few	TGCGCCAGCAGTGAGTCCGGCGGAACCTACGAGCAGTACTTC	CASSESGGTYEQYF
.	TRBV11-2	TRBJ2-7	.	TGTGCCAGCAGCTTAGGTTTGAGTACGGCCTACGAGCAGTACTTC	CASSLGLSTAYEQYF
TRBD1	TRBV15	TRBJ2-1	many	TGTGCCACCAGCACCCGCCGGACAGGTTCCTACAATGAGCAGTTCTTC	CATSTRRTGSYNEQFF
TRBD2	TRBV11-2	TRBJ2-1	.	TGTGCCAGCACGATCCACCCAACTAGCGGGGGGGCCGGTGTCGGGAATGAGCAGTTCTTC	CASTIHPTSGGAGVGNEQFF
TRBD2	TRBV10-3	TRBJ2-3	few	TGTGCCATCAGTGAGAAGGGGAGACTCCCGGGACTAGCGGGAGATACGCAGTATTTT	CAISEKGRLPGLAGDTQYF
TRBD2	TRBV5-4	TRBJ2-5	few	TGTGCCAGCAGCGCCTCCGGGACTAGGAGTAGTTATGACTTC	CASSASGTRSSYDF
.	TRBV30	TRBJ2-4	.	TGTGCCTGGAGTGTTAGACCTAGGGGAGGAAACATTCAGTACTTC	CAWSVRPRGGNIQYF
.	TRBV12-3/TRBV12-4	TRBJ1-1	few	TGTGCCAGCAAAACCGGGAACGTGAACACTGAAGCTTTCTTT	CASKTGNVNTEAFF
.	TRBV12-3/TRBV12-4	TRBJ2-1	.	TGTGCCAGCAGACGATTCGACGAGCAGTTCTTC	CASRRFDEQFF
TRBD2	TRBV6-2/TRBV6-3	TRBJ2-5	.	TGTGCCAGCAGTTTCGGACTAGCGGGAGCTTCGGAGACCCAGTACTTC	CASSFGLAGASETQYF
.	TRBV9	TRBJ2-3	few	TGTGCCAGCAGCCCCTCACCGGCGTTCGGAGATACGCAGTATTTT	CASSPSPAFGDTQYF
.	TRBV29-1	TRBJ2-2	many	TGCAGCGGCCTAGTAACCGGGGAGCTGTTTTTT	CSGLVTGELFF
TRBD2	TRBV9	TRBJ2-4	few	TGTGCCAGCAGCGCCGAGGGACTAGCGGGAGGAATAGGCAACATTCAGTACTTC	CASSAEGLAGGIGNIQYF
.	TRBV12-3/TRBV12-4	TRBJ2-4	many	TGTGCCAGCAGCCACGGGGGACGACAAAACATTCAGTACTTC	CASSHGGRQNIQYF
.	TRBV7-9	TRBJ2-7	.	TGTGCCAGCAGCGTCTGGGGCGATACCTACGAGCAGTACTTC	CASSVWGDTYEQYF
.	TRBV5-1	TRBJ2-1	.	TGCGCCAGCAGCTTAGCCCTGCAAAGCTCCTACAATGAGCAGTTCTTC	CASSLALQSSYNEQFF
.	TRBV20-1	TRBJ1-1	.	TGCAGTGCTAGAGTTTCAACAACTGAAGCTTTCTTT	CSARVSTTEAFF
.	TRBV18	TRBJ1-1	.	TGTGCCAGCTCACCCTCGGTGGGCTACACTGAAGCTTTCTTT	CASSPSVGYTEAFF
.	TRBV27	TRBJ2-3	.	TGTGCCAGCAGTTGGGGGCCGGTCACAGATACGCAGTATTTT	CASSWGPVTDTQYF
.	TRBV7-9	TRBJ2-3	.	TGTGCCAGCAGCCCTAGGACAGACTATACGCAGTATTTT	CASSPRTDYTQYF
.	TRBV2	TRBJ1-1	.	TGTGCCAGCAGTGTGGCAAACACTGAAGCTTTCTTT	CASSVANTEAFF
TRBD1	TRBV18	TRBJ2-7	.	TGTGCCAGCTCAACCCGGACAGGGGAGTACGAGCAGTACTTC	CASSTRTGEYEQYF
.	TRBV18	TRBJ2-4	few	TGTGCCAGCTCACCCTCCATCGGGAGAAACATTCAGTACTTC	CASSPSIGRNIQYF
.	TRBV29-1	TRBJ2-3	many	TGCAGCGTTGCCGTAGCGGAAAGCACAGATACGCAGTATTTT	CSVAVAESTDTQYF
TRBD2	TRBV4-3	TRBJ2-3	.	TGCGCCAGCAGCCAAAGGTGGCGGGAGCTTGGCACAGATACGCAGTATTTT	CASSQRWRELGTDTQYF
.	TRBV7-8	TRBJ2-3	many	TGTGCCAGCAGCTTGCTTGGCCGCACAGATACGCAGTATTTT	CASSLLGRTDTQYF
.	TRBV10-3	TRBJ2-7	.	TGTGCCATCGGTCCGGGGGTCCCAAGGTTGTCCTACGAGCAGTACTTC	CAIGPGVPRLSYEQYF
TRBD1	TRBV30	TRBJ2-1	.	TGTGCCTGGAGTTACCGGGACAGGGCGTATAATGAGCAGTTCTTC	CAWSYRDRAYNEQFF
TRBD1	TRBV5-5	TRBJ1-2	many	TGTGCCAGCAGCCGATTCACAGGGGATAACTATGGCTACACCTTC	CASSRFTGDNYGYTF
.	TRBV12-3/TRBV12-4	TRBJ2-1	.	TGTGCCAGCAGTTACTTTTGGGGGACGGCCCGCAATGAGCAGTTCTTC	CASSYFWGTARNEQFF
.	TRBV9	TRBJ2-7	few	TGTGCCAGCAGCGTAGGATATTTCGACGGTGGGGAGCAGTACTTC	CASSVGYFDGGEQYF
.	TRBV12-3/TRBV12-4	TRBJ2-1	.	TGTGCCAGCAGTACCCACTACAATGAGCAGTTCTTC	CASSTHYNEQFF
TRBD2	TRBV20-1	TRBJ2-7	.	TGCAGTGCTAGAGACCCCGGGACTAGCGGGATTTCCTACGAGCAGTACTTC	CSARDPGTSGISYEQYF
TRBD2	TRBV7-8	TRBJ2-7	once	TGTGCCAGCAGCTTCGGGACTAGCGGGGGGCCCTCTTTATACGAGCAGTACTTC	CASSFGTSGGPSLYEQYF
TRBD1	TRBV20-1	TRBJ1-1	many	TGCAGTGCTAATGACAGGGGGGGGACTGAAGCTTTCTTT	CSANDRGGTEAFF
.	TRBV5-1	TRBJ1-2	few	TGCGCCAGCAGCTTGGGCCTTGTGGGCGAGAGTTACACCTTC	CASSLGLVGESYTF
TRBD1	TRBV10-3	TRBJ2-7	many	TGTGCCATCAGCGCGGACAGGGCCTACGAGCAGTACTTC	CAISADRAYEQYF
.	TRBV25-1	TRBJ1-6	many	TGTGCCAGCAGCACACGTGATAATTCACCCCTCCACTTT	CASSTRDNSPLHF